The present T cell receptor (beta chain) was sequenced within a study of quantifying T cell responses using KT2 cells. As for the study in general: TCR alpha and beta constant-region primers primed reverse transcription of RNA. A predetermined fluorescence threshold ended the second PCR, run as a qPCR.

A single-stranded UMI oligo with SP2 sequence was ligated to cDNA 3' ends. First-round PCR used around 4 cycles and beta primers RC1.1 and RC1.2 covering TRBC1 and TRBC2. TCRdb processed the UMI-ligation and nested PCR reads anew with MiXCR; each CDR3 protein has one entry. Among tens of thousands of distinct CDR3 sequences listed, 7.3% were seen once. This clonotype was detected only a few times. Its cognate antigen is unknown. The study's findings and limits: Very high KT2 spike-in numbers caused saturation in KT2 sequence detection.

The germline CDR1 and CDR2 sequences are SNHLY and FYNNEI. V trimming: 9 bases; J trimming: 9 bases; junction bases outside the gene matches: 11. This CDR3 spans 13 amino acids. Unfractionated PBMC were spiked with known numbers of KT2 clone cells. Fixed numbers of PBMC received varying amounts of KT2 cells. The TCR sequence derives from a human donor. J is TRBJ1-1 and V is TRBV2, with 9 nucleotides matching TRBD1. Sequences were obtained from PBMCs spiked with cells of the T cell clone KT2. The CDR3 sequence is CASLHTGQGKAFF. The CDR3 coding sequence is TGTGCCAGTCTTCACACTGGACAGGGGAAAGCTTTCTTT.